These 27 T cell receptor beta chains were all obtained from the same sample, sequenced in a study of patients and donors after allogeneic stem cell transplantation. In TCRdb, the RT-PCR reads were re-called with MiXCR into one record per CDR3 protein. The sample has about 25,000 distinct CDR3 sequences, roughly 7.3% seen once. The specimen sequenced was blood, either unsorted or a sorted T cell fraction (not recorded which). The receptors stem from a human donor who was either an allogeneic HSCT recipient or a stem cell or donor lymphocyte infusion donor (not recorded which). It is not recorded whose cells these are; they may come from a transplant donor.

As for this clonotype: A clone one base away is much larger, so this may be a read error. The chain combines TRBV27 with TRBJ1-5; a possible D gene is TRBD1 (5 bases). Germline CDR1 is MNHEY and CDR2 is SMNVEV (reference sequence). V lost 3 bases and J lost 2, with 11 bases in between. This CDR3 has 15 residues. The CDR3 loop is CASSLSRGGNQPQHF. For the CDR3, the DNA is TGTGCCAGCAGTTTGTCCCGGGGCGGCAATCAGCCCCAGCATTTT.

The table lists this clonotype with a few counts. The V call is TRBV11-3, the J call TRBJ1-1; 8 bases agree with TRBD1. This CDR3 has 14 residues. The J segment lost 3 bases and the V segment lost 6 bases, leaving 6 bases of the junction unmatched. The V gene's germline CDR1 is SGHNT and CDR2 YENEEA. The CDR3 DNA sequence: TGTGCCAGCAGGAGGACAGGGACGGACACTGAAGCTTTCTTT. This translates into CASRRTGTDTEAFF.

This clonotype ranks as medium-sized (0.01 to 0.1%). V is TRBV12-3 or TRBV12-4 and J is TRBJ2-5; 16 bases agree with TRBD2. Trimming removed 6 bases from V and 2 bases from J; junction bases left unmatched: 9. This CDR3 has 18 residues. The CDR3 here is CASSSGTSGRATQETQYF. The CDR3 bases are TGTGCCAGCAGCTCTGGGACTAGCGGGAGGGCCACGCAAGAGACCCAGTACTTC.

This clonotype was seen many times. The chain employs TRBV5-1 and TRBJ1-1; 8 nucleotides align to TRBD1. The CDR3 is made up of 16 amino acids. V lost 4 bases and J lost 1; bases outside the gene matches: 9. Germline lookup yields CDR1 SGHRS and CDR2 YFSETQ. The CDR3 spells CASSERTGPGNTEAFF. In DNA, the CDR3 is TGCGCCAGCAGCGAGAGGACAGGGCCTGGGAACACTGAAGCTTTCTTT.

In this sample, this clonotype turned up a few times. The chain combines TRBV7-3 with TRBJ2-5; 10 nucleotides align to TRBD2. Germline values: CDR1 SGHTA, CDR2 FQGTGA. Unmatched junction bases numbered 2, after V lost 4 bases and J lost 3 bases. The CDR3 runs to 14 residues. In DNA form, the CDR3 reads TGTGCCAGCAGCTCCCTAGCGGGGGAAGAGACCCAGTACTTC. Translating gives CASSSLAGEETQYF.

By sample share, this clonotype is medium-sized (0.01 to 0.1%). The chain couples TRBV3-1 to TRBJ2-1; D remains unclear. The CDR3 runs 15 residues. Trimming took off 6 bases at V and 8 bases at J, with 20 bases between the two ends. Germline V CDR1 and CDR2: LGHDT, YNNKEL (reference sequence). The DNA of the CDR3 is TGTGCCAGCAGTCCTATACCTTCGTCTCGGTATGAGCAGTTCTTC. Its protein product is CASSPIPSSRYEQFF.

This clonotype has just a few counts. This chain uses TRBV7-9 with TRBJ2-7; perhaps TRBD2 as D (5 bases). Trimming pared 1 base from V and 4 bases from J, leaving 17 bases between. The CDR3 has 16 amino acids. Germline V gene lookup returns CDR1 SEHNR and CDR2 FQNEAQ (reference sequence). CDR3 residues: CASSLDGPASGYEQYF. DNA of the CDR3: TGTGCCAGCAGCTTAGATGGTCCAGCTTCGGGATACGAGCAGTACTTC.

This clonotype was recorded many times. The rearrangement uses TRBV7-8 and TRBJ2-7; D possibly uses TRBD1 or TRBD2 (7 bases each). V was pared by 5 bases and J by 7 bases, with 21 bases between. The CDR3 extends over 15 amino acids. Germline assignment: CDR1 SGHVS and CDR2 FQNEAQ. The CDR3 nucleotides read TGTGCCAGCAGCAGGGGGGGGACCCGGGACAGAGAGCAGTACTTC. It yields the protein CASSRGGTRDREQYF.

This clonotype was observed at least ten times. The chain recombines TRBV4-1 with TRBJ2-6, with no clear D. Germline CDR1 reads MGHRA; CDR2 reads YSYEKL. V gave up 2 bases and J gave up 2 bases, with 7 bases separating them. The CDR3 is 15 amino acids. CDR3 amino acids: CASSQNGAGANVLTF. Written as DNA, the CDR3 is TGCGCCAGCAGCCAAAACGGTGCTGGGGCCAACGTCCTGACTTTC.

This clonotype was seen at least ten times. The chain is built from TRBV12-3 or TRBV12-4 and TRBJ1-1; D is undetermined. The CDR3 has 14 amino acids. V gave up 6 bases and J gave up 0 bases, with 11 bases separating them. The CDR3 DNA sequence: TGTGCCAGCAGCATACAGTTAATGAACACTGAAGCTTTCTTT. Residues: CASSIQLMNTEAFF.

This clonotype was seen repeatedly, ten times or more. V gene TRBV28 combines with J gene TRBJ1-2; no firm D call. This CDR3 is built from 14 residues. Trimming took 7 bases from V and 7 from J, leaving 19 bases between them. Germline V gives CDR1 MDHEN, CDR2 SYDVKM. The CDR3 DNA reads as TGTGCCAGCACCCCGTCGGGTCGGGATAGTGGCTACACCTTC. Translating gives CASTPSGRDSGYTF.

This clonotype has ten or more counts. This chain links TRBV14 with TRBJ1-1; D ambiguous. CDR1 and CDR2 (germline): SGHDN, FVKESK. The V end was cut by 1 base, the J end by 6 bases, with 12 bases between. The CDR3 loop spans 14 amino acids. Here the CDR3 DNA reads TGTGCCAGCAGCCAAGGATGGGGTACGTCTGAAGCTTTCTTT. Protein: CASSQGWGTSEAFF.

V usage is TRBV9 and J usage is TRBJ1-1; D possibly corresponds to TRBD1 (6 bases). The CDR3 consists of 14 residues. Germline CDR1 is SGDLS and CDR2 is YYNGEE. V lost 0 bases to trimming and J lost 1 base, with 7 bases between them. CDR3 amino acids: CASSVGGPNTEAFF. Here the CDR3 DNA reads TGTGCCAGCAGCGTAGGGGGGCCGAACACTGAAGCTTTCTTT.

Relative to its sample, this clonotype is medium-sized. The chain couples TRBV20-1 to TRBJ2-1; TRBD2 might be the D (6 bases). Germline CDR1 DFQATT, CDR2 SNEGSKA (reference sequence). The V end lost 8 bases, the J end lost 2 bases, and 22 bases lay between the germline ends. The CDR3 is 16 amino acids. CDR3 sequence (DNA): TGCAGTACAAAGGCCATGGGGGGACTCACCTACAATGAGCAGTTCTTC. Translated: CSTKAMGGLTYNEQFF.

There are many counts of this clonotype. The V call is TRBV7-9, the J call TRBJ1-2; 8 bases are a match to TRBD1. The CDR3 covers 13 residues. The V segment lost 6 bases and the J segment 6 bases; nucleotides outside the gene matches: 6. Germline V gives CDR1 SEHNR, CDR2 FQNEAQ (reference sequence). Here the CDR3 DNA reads TGTGCCAGCAGTTTGGACAGGGTGGATGGCTACACCTTC. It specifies CASSLDRVDGYTF.

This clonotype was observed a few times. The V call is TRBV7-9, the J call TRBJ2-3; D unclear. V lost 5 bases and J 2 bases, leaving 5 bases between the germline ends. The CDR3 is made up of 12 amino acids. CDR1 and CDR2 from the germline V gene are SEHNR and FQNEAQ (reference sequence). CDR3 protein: CASSLHTDTQYF. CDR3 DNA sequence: TGTGCCAGCAGCCTCCACACAGATACGCAGTATTTT.

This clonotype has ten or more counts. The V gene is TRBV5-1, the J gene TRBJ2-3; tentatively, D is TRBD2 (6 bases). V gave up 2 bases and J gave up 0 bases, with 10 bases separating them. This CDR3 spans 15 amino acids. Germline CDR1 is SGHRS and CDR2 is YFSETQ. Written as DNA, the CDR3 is TGCGCCAGCAGCTTCGGGAGTTCTAGCACAGATACGCAGTATTTT. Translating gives CASSFGSSSTDTQYF.

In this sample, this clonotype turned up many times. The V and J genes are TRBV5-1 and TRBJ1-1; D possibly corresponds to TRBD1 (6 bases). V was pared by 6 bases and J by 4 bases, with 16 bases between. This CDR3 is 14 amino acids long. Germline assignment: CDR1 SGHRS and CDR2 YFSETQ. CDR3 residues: CASIGGLGGTEAFF. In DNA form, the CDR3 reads TGCGCCAGCATTGGGGGCTTAGGTGGCACTGAAGCTTTCTTT.

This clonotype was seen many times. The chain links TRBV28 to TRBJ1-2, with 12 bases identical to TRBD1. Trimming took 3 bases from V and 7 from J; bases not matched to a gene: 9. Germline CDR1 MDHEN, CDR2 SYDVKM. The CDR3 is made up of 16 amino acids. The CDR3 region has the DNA TGTGCCAGCAGTTTTGCCGGGACAGGGGGCCCTTTTGGCTACACCTTC. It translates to CASSFAGTGGPFGYTF.

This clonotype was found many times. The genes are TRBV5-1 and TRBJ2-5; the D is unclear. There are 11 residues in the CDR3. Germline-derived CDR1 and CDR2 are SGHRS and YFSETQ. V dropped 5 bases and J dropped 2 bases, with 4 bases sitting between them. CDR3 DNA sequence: TGCGCCAGCAGAGGACAAGAGACCCAGTACTTC. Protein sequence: CASRGQETQYF.

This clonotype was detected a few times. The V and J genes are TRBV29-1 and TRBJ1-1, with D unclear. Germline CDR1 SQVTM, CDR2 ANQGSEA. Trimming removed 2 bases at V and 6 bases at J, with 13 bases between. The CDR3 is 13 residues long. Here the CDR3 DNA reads TGCAGCGTTGAATCGCGGGGTAGGGCTGAAGCTTTCTTT. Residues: CSVESRGRAEAFF.

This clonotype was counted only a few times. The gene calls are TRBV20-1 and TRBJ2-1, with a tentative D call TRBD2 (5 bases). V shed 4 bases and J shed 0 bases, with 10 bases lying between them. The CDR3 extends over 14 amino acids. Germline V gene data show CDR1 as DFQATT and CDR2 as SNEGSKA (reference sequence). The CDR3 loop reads CSATMGSSYNEQFF. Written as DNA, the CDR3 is TGCAGTGCTACTATGGGGAGCTCCTACAATGAGCAGTTCTTC.

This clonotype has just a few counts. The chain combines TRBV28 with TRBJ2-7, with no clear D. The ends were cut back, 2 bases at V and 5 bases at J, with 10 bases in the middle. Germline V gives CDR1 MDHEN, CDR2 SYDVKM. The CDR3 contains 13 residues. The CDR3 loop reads CASSLEMVDEQYF. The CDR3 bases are TGTGCCAGCAGTTTAGAAATGGTGGACGAGCAGTACTTC. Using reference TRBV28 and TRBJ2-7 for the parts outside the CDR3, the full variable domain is DVKVTQSSRYLVKRTGEKVFLECVQDMDHENMFWYRQDPGLGLRLIYFSYDVKMKEKGDIPEGYSVSREKKERFSLILESASTNQTSMYLCASSLEMVDEQYFGPGTRLTVT.

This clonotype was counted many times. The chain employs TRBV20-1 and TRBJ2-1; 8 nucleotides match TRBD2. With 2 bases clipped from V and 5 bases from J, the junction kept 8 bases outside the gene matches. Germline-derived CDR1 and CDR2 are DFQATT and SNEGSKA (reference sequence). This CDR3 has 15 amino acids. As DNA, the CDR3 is TGCAGTGCTAGACCCCCGACTAGCGCGAACAATGAGCAGTTCTTC. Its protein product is CSARPPTSANNEQFF.

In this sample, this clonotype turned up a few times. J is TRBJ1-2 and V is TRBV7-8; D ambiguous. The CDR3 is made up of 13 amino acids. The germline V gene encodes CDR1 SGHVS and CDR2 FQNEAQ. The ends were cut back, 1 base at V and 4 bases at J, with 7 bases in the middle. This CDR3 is CASSLEPRYGYTF. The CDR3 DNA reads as TGTGCCAGCAGCTTAGAACCGCGCTATGGCTACACCTTC.

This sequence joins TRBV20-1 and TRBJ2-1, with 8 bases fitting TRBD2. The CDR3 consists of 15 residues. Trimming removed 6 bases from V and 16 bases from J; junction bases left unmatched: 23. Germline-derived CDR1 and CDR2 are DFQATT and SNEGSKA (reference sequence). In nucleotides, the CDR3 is TGCAGTGCAAAAGGGGGTAGCGGGGCGGGAGATGAGCGTTTCTTC. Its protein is CSAKGGSGAGDERFF.

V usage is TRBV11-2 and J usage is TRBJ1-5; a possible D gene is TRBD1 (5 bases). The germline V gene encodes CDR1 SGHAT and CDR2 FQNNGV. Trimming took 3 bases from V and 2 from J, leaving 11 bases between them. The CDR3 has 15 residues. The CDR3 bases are TGTGCCAGCAGCTTTTTAGGGGATGGCAATCAGCCCCAGCATTTT. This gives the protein CASSFLGDGNQPQHF. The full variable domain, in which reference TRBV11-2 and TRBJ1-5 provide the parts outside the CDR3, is EAGVAQSPRYKIIEKRQSVAFWCNPISGHATLYWYQQILGQGPKLLIQFQNNGVVDDSQLPKDRFSAERLKGVDSTLKIQPAKLEDSAVYLCASSFLGDGNQPQHFGDGTRLSIL.